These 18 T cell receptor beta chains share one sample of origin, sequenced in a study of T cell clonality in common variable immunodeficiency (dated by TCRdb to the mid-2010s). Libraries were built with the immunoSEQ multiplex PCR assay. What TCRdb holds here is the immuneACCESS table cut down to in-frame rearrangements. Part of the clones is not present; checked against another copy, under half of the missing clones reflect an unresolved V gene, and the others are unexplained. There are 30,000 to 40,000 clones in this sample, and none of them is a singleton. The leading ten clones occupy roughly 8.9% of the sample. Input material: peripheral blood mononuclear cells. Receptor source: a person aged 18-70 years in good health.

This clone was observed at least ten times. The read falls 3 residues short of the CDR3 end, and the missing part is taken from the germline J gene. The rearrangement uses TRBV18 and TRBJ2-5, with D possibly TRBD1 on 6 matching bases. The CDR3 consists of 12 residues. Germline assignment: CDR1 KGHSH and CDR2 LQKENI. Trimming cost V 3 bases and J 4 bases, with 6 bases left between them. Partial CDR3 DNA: TGTGCCAGCTCACCCAGGGGAGAGACC. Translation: CASSPRGET. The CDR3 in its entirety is CASSPRGETQYF.

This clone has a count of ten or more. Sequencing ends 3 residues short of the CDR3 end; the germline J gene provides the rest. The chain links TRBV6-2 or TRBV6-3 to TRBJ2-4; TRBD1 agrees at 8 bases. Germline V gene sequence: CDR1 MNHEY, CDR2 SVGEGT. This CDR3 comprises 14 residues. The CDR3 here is CASSFGTGLGGQYF. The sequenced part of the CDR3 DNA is TGTGCCAGCAGTTTCGGGACAGGCCTCGGGGGT.

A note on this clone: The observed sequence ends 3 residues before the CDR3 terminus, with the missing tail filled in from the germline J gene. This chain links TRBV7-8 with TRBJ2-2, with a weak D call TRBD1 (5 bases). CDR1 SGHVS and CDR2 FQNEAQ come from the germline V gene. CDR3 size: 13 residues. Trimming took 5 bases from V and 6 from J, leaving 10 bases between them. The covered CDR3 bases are TGTGCCAGCAGCCAAGGGGCCCCCGGGGAG. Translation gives CASSQGAPGE. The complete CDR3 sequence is CASSQGAPGELFF.

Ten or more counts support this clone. Partial CDR3 DNA: TGTGCCAGCAGCTCTGACAGGGGAAACACC. Residues: CASSSDRGNT. The CDR3 in its entirety is CASSSDRGNTIYF. The rearrangement links TRBV7-2 to TRBJ1-3, with D maybe TRBD1 (6 bases). The missing CDR3 end, 3 residues past where the read stops, is filled in from the germline J gene. The CDR3 sequence is 13 residues long. Germline CDR1 and CDR2: SGHTA and FQGNSA. Trimming stripped 4 bases from V and 4 bases from J, with 8 bases between.

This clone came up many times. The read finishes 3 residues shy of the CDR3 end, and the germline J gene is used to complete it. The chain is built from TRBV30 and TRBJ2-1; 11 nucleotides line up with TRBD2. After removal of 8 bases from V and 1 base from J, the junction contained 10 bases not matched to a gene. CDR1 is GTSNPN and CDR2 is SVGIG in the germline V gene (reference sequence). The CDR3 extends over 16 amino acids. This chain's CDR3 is CAGYSSGRKSYNEQFF. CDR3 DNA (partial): TGTGCCGGATACTCTAGCGGGAGGAAGTCCTACAATGAG.

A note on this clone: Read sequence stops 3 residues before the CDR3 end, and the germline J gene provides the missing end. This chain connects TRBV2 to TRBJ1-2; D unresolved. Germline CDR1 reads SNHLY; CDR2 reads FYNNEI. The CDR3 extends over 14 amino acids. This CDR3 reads CASSGRAGGHDYTF. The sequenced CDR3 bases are TGTGCCAGCAGTGGTCGAGCGGGAGGTCACGAC.

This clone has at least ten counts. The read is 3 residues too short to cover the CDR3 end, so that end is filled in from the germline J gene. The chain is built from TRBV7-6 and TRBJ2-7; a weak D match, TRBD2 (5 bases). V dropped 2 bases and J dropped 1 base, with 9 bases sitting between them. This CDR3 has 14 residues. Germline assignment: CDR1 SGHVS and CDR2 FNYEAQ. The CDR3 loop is CASSLLAQSYEQYF. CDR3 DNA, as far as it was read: TGTGCCAGCAGCTTACTAGCACAATCCTACGAG.

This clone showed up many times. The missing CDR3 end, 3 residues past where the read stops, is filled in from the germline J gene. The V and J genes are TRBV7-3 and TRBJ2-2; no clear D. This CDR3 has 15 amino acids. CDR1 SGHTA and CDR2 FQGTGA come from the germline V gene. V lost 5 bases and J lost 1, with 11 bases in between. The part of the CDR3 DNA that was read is TGTGCCAGCAGCCTGCAGTCTTTGAACACCGGGGAG. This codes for CASSLQSLNTGE. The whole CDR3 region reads CASSLQSLNTGELFF.

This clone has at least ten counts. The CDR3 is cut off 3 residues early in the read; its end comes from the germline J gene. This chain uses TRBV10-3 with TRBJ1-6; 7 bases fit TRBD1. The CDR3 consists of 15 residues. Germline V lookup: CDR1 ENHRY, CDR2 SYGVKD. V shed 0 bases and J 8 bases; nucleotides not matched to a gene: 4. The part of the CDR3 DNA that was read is TGTGCCATCAGTGAGTCGGCCAGGGGGGATTCACCC. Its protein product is CAISESARGDSP. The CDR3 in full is CAISESARGDSPLHF.

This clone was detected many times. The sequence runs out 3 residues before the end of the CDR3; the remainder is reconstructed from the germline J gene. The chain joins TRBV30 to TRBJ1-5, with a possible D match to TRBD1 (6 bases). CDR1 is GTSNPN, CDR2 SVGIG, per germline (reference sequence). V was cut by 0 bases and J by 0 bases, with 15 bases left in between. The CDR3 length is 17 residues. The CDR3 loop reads CAWSVGDRSYSNQPQHF. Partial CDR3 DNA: TGTGCCTGGAGTGTAGGAGACAGGTCCTATAGCAATCAGCCC.

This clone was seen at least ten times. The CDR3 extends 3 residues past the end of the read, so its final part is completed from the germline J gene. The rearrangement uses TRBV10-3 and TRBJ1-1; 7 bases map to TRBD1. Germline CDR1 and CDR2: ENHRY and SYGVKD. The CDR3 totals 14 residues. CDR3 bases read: TGTGCCATCAGTGAGTCAAGGACAGGATCTTTG. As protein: CAISESRTGSL. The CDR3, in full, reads CAISESRTGSLAFF.

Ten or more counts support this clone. Here the CDR3 reads CASRTAGGDTQYF. Partial CDR3 DNA: TGTGCCAGCAGAACGGCAGGAGGAGATACG. V usage is TRBV28 and J usage is TRBJ2-3; the D gene is possibly TRBD2 (5 bases). The read ends 3 residues before the CDR3 terminus; that terminus is restored from the germline J gene. Germline V gives CDR1 MDHEN, CDR2 SYDVKM. The CDR3 length is 13 residues. Trimming left V 6 bases short and J 5 bases short, with 12 bases between.

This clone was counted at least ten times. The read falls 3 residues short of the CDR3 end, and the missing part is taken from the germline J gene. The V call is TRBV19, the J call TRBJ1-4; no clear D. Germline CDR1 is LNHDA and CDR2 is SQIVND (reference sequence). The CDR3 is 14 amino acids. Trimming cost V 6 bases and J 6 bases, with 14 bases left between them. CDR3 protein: CASSPNGLDEKLFF. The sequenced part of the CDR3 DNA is TGTGCCAGTAGCCCAAACGGACTTGATGAAAAA.

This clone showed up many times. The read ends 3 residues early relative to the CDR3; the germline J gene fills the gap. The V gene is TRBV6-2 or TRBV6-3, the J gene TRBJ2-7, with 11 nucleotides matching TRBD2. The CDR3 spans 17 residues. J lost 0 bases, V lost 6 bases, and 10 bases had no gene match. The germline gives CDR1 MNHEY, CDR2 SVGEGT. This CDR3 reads CASSRPGTSGASYEQYF. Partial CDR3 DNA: TGTGCCAGCAGCCGTCCCGGGACTAGCGGAGCCTCCTACGAG.

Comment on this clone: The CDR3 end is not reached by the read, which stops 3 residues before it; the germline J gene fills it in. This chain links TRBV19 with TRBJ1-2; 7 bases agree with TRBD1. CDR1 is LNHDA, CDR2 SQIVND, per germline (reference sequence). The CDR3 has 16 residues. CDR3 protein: CASRETTGRETDTYTF. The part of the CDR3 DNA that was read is TGTGCCAGTAGGGAGACGACAGGGCGAGAAACAGATACC.

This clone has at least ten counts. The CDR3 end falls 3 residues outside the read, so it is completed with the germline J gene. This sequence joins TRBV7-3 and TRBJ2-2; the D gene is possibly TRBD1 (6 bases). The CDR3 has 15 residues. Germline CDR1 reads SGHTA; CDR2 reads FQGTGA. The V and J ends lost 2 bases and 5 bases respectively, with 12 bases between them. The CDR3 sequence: CASSLQGPMTGELFF. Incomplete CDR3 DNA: TGTGCCAGCAGCTTACAGGGGCCCATGACCGGGGAG. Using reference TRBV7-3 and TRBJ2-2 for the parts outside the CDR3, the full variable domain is GAGVSQTPSNKVTEKGKYVELRCDPISGHTALYWYRQSLGQGPEFLIYFQGTGAADDSGLPNDRFFAVRPEGSVSTLKIQRTERGDSAVYLCASSLQGPMTGELFFGEGSRLTVL.

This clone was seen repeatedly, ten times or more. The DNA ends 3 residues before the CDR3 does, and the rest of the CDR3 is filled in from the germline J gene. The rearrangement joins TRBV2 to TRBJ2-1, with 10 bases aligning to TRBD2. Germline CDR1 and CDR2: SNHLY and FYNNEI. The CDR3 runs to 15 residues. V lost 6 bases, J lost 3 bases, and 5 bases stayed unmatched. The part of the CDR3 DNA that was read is TGTGCCAGCAGGGTAGCGGGAGGAATCTACAATGAG. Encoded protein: CASRVAGGIYNE. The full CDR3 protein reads CASRVAGGIYNEQFF.

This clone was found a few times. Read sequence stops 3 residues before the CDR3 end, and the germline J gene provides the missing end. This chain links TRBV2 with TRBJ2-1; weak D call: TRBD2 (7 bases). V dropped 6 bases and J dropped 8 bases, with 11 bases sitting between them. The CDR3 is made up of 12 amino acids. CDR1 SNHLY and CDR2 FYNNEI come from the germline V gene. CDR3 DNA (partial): TGTGCCAGCAGAGAGGGGGGGGATGAG. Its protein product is CASREGGDE. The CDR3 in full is CASREGGDEQFF. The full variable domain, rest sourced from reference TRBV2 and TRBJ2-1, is EPEVTQTPSHQVTQMGQEVILRCVPISNHLYFYWYRQILGQKVEFLVSFYNNEISEKSEIFDDQFSVERPDGSNFTLKIRSTKLEDSAMYFCASREGGDEQFFGPGTRLTVL.